These 4 T cell receptor beta chains were sequenced from one sample in a study of PD-L1 blockade in urothelial cancer. The method was immunoSEQ multiplex PCR; TCRdb's version includes in-frame clones alone and lacks a portion of them. The sample has about 95,000 clones; around 87% are singletons. Regarding time point: pretreatment peripheral blood. The source material was PBMCs, sampled around atezolizumab (anti-PD-L1) treatment. The origin of the receptors is a man aged 60-69 years with urothelial cancer.

J is TRBJ2-1 and V is TRBV7-6; D uncertain. The CDR3 is 15 residues long. Germline loops: CDR1 SGHVS, CDR2 FNYEAQ. V lost 2 bases, J lost 5 bases, and 13 bases lay in between. Here the CDR3 reads CASSLLAGLDNEQFF. In DNA form, the CDR3 reads TGTGCCAGCAGCTTATTGGCAGGCCTCGACAATGAGCAGTTCTTC.

This clone was counted once. The J gene is TRBJ1-1, the V gene TRBV13, with a possible D match to TRBD1 (6 bases). This CDR3 comprises 14 residues. Germline-derived CDR1 and CDR2 are PRHDT and FYEKMQ (reference sequence). V shed 5 bases and J shed 0 bases, with 10 bases lying between them. CDR3 DNA sequence: TGTGCCAGCAGCCGAGGGGGGGTGAACACTGAAGCTTTCTTT. Its protein is CASSRGGVNTEAFF.

This rearrangement joins TRBV5-6 to TRBJ2-4; possible D gene TRBD1, 5 bases. V lost 4 bases, J lost 5 bases, and 7 bases lay in between. This CDR3 comprises 12 residues. Germline CDR1 SGHDT, CDR2 YYEEEE. DNA of the CDR3: TGTGCCAGCAGCACAGGAGAAAACATTCAGTACTTC. Translation: CASSTGENIQYF.

CDR3 DNA: TGTGCCAGCAGCTTAGGAGGGAGCGGGCGCCCGCAGTATTTT. Its protein product is CASSLGGSGRPQYF. The gene calls are TRBV7-3 and TRBJ2-3; D possibly corresponds to TRBD2 (6 bases). From germline, CDR1 is SGHTA and CDR2 FQGTGA. The CDR3 extends over 14 amino acids. Trimming cost V 2 bases and J 10 bases, with 16 bases left between them.